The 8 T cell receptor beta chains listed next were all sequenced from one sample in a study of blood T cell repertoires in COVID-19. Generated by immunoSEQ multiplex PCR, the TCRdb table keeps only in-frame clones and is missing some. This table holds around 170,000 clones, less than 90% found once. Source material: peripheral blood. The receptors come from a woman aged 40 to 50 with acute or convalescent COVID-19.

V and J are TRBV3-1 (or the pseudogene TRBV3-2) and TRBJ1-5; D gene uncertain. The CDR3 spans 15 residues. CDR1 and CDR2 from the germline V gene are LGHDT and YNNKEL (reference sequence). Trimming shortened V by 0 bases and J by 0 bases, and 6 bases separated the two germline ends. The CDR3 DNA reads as TGTGCCAGCAGCCAAGACCTAAGTAGCAATCAGCCCCAGCATTTT. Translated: CASSQDLSSNQPQHF.

CDR3 coding DNA: TGTGCCAGCTCACCTCCGGGACTAGCGGACAATGAGCAGTTCTTC. Protein product: CASSPPGLADNEQFF. The chain uses TRBV18 and TRBJ2-1, with TRBD2 matching over 11 bases. The CDR3 runs to 15 residues. Germline values: CDR1 KGHSH, CDR2 LQKENI. V lost 3 bases to trimming and J lost 5 bases; unmatched junction nucleotides: 3. The full variable domain, its missing parts supplied by reference TRBV18 and TRBJ2-1, is NAGVMQNPRHLVRRRGQEARLRCSPMKGHSHVYWYRQLPEEGLKFMVYLQKENIIDESGMPKERFSAEFPKEGPSILRIQQVVRGDSAAYFCASSPPGLADNEQFFGPGTRLTVL.

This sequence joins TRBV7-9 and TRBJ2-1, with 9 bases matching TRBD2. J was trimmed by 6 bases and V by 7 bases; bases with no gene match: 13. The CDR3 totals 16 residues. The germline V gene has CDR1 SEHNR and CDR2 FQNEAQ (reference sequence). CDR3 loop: CASNGKGLANANEQFF. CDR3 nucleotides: TGTGCCAGCAACGGCAAAGGACTAGCGAATGCCAATGAGCAGTTCTTC. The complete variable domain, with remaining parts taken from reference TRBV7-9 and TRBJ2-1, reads DTGVSQNPRHKITKRGQNVTFRCDPISEHNRLYWYRQTLGQGPEFLTYFQNEAQLEKSRLLSDRFSAERPKGSFSTLEIQRTEQGDSAMYLCASNGKGLANANEQFFGPGTRLTVL.

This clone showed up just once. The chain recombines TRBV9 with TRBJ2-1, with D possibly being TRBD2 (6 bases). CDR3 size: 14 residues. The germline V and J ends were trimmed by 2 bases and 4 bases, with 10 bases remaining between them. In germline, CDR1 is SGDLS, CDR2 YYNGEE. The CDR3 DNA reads TGTGCCAGCAGCGTCCTCGGGAGTTACAATGAGCAGTTCTTC. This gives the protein CASSVLGSYNEQFF.

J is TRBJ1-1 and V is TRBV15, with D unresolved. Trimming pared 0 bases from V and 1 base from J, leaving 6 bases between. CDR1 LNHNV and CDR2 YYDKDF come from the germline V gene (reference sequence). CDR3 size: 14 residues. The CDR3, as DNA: TGTGCCACCAGCAGAGAACGGGAGAACACTGAAGCTTTCTTT. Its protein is CATSRERENTEAFF.

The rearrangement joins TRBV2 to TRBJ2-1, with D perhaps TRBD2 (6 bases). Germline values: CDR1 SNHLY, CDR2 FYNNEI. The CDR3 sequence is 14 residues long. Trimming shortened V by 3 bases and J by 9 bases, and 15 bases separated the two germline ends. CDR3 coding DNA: TGTGCCAGCAGTGATGTTGGAGGGTACGGTGAGCAGTTCTTC. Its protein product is CASSDVGGYGEQFF.

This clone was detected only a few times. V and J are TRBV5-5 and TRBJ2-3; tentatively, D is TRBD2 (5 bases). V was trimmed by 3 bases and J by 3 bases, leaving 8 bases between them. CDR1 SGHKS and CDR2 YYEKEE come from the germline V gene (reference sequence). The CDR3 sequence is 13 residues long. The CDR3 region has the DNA TGTGCCAGCAGCTCCGGACTTACAGATACGCAGTATTTT. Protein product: CASSSGLTDTQYF.

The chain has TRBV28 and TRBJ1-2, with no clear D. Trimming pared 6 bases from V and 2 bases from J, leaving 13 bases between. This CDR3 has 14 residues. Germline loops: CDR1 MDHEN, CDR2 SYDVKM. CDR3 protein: CASRNTESNYGYTF. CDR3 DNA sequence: TGTGCCAGCAGAAACACAGAAAGCAACTATGGCTACACCTTC.